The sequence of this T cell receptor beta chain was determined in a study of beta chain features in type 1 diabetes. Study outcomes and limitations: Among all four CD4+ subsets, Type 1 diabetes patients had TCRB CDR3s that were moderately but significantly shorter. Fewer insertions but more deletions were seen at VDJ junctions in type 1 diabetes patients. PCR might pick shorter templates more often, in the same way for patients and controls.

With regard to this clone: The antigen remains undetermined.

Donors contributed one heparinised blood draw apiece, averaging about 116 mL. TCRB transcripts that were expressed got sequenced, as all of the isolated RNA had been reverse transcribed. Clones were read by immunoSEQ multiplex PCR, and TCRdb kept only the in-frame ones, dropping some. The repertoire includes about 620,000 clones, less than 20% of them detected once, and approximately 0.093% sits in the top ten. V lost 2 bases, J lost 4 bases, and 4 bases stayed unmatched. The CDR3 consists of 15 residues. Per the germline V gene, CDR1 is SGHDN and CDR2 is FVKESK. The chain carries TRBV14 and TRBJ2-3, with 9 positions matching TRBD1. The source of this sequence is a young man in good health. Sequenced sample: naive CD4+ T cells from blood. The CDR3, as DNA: TGTGCCAGCAGCCAACTGACAGGGGGAGCAGATACGCAGTATTTT. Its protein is CASSQLTGGADTQYF.